The 17 T cell receptor beta chains presented below share a single source sample, sequenced in a study of cytomegalovirus exposure and HLA in healthy donors. The PCR made use of 60 Vbeta and 13 Jbeta primers. This table comes from immunoSEQ multiplex PCR, and its TCRdb copy is limited to in-frame clones, with some not included. Here the sample spans about 150,000 clones, around 68% being singletons. The sequenced sample consisted of PBMCs. These receptors all come from a man aged 30 to 39 in good health and CMV-seronegative.

The genes are TRBV4-2 and TRBJ2-5, with D perhaps TRBD1 (6 bases). The length of the CDR3 is 15 residues. V was pared by 3 bases and J by 5 bases, with 16 bases between. Germline lookup yields CDR1 LGHNA and CDR2 YNFKEQ. Here the CDR3 reads CASSHGTPVGETQYF. The DNA for the CDR3 is TGTGCCAGCAGCCATGGGACACCGGTCGGGGAGACCCAGTACTTC.

This clone was seen once. The V call is TRBV7-9, the J call TRBJ2-5; D is undetermined. Germline V gene sequence: CDR1 SEHNR, CDR2 FQNEAQ (reference sequence). This CDR3 comprises 14 residues. The V end was cut by 1 base, the J end by 5 bases, with 11 bases between. The CDR3 region is CASSLVEILETQYF. The DNA for the CDR3 is TGTGCCAGCAGCTTAGTGGAGATCTTGGAGACCCAGTACTTC.

The chain recombines TRBV28 with TRBJ2-5; 9 bases line up with TRBD1. The CDR3 has 14 residues. The germline V gene encodes CDR1 MDHEN and CDR2 SYDVKM. V shed 5 bases, J shed 4 bases, and the junction held 5 bases outside the gene matches. CDR3 sequence (DNA): TGTGCCAGCAGTCCCCGGGACAGGGTAGAGACCCAGTACTTC. Translating it yields CASSPRDRVETQYF.

This chain links TRBV4-2 with TRBJ2-2; D possibly corresponds to TRBD2 (7 bases). Per the germline V gene, CDR1 is LGHNA and CDR2 is YNFKEQ. V shed 0 bases and J shed 4 bases, with 15 bases lying between them. The CDR3 totals 17 residues. Written as DNA, the CDR3 is TGTGCCAGCAGCCAAGAAAGGGGGGGCCGTAGCACCGGGGAGCTGTTTTTT. Residues: CASSQERGGRSTGELFF.

J is TRBJ1-1 and V is TRBV2; 7 nucleotides line up with TRBD1. J lost 1 base, V lost 4 bases, and 3 bases had no gene match. Per the germline V gene, CDR1 is SNHLY and CDR2 is FYNNEI. The CDR3 is 14 amino acids. DNA for the CDR3: TGTGCCAGCAGTGTAGGACAGGCGAACACTGAAGCTTTCTTT. Residues: CASSVGQANTEAFF.

The CDR3 bases are TGTGCCAGCAGGGACAGTCACAATGAGCAGTTCTTC. Translated: CASRDSHNEQFF. V is TRBV2 and J is TRBJ2-1; a weak D match, TRBD1 (6 bases). Germline V gene data show CDR1 as SNHLY and CDR2 as FYNNEI. Trimming removed 6 bases from V and 5 bases from J, with 8 bases in between. The CDR3 runs to 12 residues. Full variable domain (rest looked up from reference TRBV2 and TRBJ2-1): EPEVTQTPSHQVTQMGQEVILRCVPISNHLYFYWYRQILGQKVEFLVSFYNNEISEKSEIFDDQFSVERPDGSNFTLKIRSTKLEDSAMYFCASRDSHNEQFFGPGTRLTVL.

The V and J genes are TRBV28 and TRBJ1-3; 8 bases fit TRBD1. J gave up 4 bases and V 2 bases, and 4 bases lay outside the gene matches. This CDR3 is 15 amino acids long. Germline assignment: CDR1 MDHEN and CDR2 SYDVKM. CDR3 sequence reads: CASSLQGAGGNTIYF. The CDR3 DNA reads as TGTGCCAGCAGTTTACAGGGGGCAGGGGGAAACACCATATATTTT.

This sequence joins TRBV2 and TRBJ1-3, with D possibly being TRBD1 (5 bases). This CDR3 spans 14 amino acids. The V gene lost 2 bases and the J gene lost 1 base, with 6 bases spanning the gap. Germline-derived CDR1 and CDR2 are SNHLY and FYNNEI. Written as DNA, the CDR3 is TGTGCCAGCAGTGAAAAGGGGTCTGGAAACACCATATATTTT. Protein: CASSEKGSGNTIYF. The full variable domain, completed using reference TRBV2 and TRBJ1-3, is EPEVTQTPSHQVTQMGQEVILRCVPISNHLYFYWYRQILGQKVEFLVSFYNNEISEKSEIFDDQFSVERPDGSNFTLKIRSTKLEDSAMYFCASSEKGSGNTIYFGEGSWLTVV.

The V and J genes are TRBV7-3 and TRBJ2-7; D is unclear. This CDR3 has 15 residues. The V end was cut by 1 base, the J end by 0 bases, with 10 bases between. Per germline, CDR1 SGHTA and CDR2 FQGTGA. CDR3 residues: CASSLSQASSYEQYF. In DNA, the CDR3 is TGTGCCAGCAGCTTAAGTCAGGCGAGCTCCTACGAGCAGTACTTC.

The rearrangement links TRBV13 to TRBJ1-1; the D is unclear. The CDR3 runs 14 residues. CDR1 and CDR2 from the germline V gene are PRHDT and FYEKMQ (reference sequence). V lost 5 bases and J 2 bases, leaving 12 bases between the germline ends. CDR3 sequence (DNA): TGTGCCAGCAGCCTCCGAACAACAAACACTGAAGCTTTCTTT. Encoded protein: CASSLRTTNTEAFF.

The gene calls are TRBV28 and TRBJ2-2; 12 bases are shared with TRBD1. This CDR3 region has 21 residues. V shed 3 bases and J 3 bases; nucleotides not matched to a gene: 17. Per the germline V gene, CDR1 is MDHEN and CDR2 is SYDVKM. The CDR3, as DNA: TGTGCCAGCAGTTTCCAGTTTCCGAGTCCGGGACAGGGGGCGTACACCGGGGAGCTGTTTTTT. Encoded protein: CASSFQFPSPGQGAYTGELFF.

The chain combines TRBV18 with TRBJ2-6; no reliable D call. The CDR3 contains 14 residues. The V end was cut by 3 bases, the J end by 0 bases, with 3 bases between. Germline V lookup: CDR1 KGHSH, CDR2 LQKENI. CDR3 sequence: CASSPNSGANVLTF. DNA for the CDR3: TGTGCCAGCTCACCCAACTCTGGGGCCAACGTCCTGACTTTC.

The chain employs TRBV19 and TRBJ1-1; TRBD1 matches at 8 bases. The CDR3 contains 14 residues. V was pared by 6 bases and J by 1 base, with 4 bases of the junction left unmatched. Germline lookup yields CDR1 LNHDA and CDR2 SQIVND (reference sequence). Here the CDR3 reads CASSRTGRNTEAFF. Written as DNA, the CDR3 is TGTGCCAGTAGCCGGACAGGGAGGAACACTGAAGCTTTCTTT.

The CDR3: CASSLGATYGYTF. As DNA, the CDR3 is TGTGCCAGCAGCTTGGGGGCGACCTATGGCTACACCTTC. The V and J genes are TRBV5-4 and TRBJ1-2, with D uncertain. This CDR3 is built from 13 residues. CDR1 is SGHNT and CDR2 is YYREEE in the germline V gene (reference sequence). V shed 0 bases and J shed 4 bases, with 7 bases lying between them.

The CDR3 DNA follows: TGTGCCAGCAGCTTGGGGGCCTCGCAGTATTTT. As protein: CASSLGASQYF. The chain joins TRBV7-2 to TRBJ2-3, with a weak D call TRBD1 (6 bases). The CDR3 spans 11 residues. Germline V lookup: CDR1 SGHTA, CDR2 FQGNSA. The V end lost 3 bases, the J end lost 10 bases, and 8 bases lay between the germline ends.

This chain joins TRBV11-2 and TRBJ2-2; TRBD2 matches at 7 bases. This CDR3 comprises 16 residues. Germline CDR1 SGHAT, CDR2 FQNNGV. The trim removed 2 bases at V and 3 bases at J, leaving 6 bases unmatched. The CDR3 reads CASSLTGGWDTGELFF. CDR3 DNA: TGTGCCAGCAGCTTAACGGGGGGATGGGACACCGGGGAGCTGTTTTTT.

V usage is TRBV5-5 and J usage is TRBJ1-1; maybe TRBD1 (6 bases). The germline CDR1 and CDR2 sequences are SGHKS and YYEKEE (reference sequence). The CDR3 loop spans 16 amino acids. Trimming removed 2 bases at V and 5 bases at J, with 19 bases between. For the CDR3, the DNA is TGTGCCAGCAGCTTCGTTCCAATAGGGGGTGGTACTGAAGCTTTCTTT. As protein: CASSFVPIGGGTEAFF.